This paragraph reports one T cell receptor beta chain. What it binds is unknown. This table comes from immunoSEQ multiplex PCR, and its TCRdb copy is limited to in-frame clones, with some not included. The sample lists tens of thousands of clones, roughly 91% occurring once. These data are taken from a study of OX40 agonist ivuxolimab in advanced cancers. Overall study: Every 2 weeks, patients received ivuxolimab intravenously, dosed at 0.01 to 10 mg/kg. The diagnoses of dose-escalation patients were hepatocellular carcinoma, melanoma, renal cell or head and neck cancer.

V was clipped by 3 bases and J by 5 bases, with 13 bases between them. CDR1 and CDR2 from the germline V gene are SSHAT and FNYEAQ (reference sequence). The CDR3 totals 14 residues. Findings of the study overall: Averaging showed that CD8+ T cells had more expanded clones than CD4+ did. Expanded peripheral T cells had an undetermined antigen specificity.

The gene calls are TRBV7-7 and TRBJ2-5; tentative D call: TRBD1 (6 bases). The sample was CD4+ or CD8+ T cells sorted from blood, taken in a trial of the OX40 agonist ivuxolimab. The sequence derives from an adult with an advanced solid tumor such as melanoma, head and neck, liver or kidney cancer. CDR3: CASSLGALPETQYF. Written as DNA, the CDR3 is TGTGCCAGCAGCTTGGGGGCCCTCCCGGAGACCCAGTACTTC. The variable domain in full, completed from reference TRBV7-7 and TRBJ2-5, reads GAGVSQSPRYKVTKRGQDVTLRCDPISSHATLYWYQQALGQGPEFLTYFNYEAQPDKSGLPSDRFSAERPEGSISTLTIQRTEQRDSAMYRCASSLGALPETQYFGPGTRLLVL.